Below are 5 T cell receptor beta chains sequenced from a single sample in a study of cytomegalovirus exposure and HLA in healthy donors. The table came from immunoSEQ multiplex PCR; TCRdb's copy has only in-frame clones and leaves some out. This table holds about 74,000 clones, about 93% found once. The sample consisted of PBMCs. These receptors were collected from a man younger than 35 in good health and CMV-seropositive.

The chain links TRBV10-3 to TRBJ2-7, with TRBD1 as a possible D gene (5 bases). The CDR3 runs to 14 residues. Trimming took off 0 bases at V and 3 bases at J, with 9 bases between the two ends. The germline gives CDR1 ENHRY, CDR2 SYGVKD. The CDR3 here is CAISESGRDYEQYF. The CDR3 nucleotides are TGTGCCATCAGTGAGTCGGGCAGGGACTACGAGCAGTACTTC.

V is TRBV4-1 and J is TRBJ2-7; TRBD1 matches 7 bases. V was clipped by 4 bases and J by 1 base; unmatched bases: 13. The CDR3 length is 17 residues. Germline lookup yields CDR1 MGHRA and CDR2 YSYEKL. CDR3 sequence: CASSLDDEQGLSYEQYF. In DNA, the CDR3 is TGCGCCAGCAGCCTTGATGACGAACAGGGGCTTTCCTACGAGCAGTACTTC.

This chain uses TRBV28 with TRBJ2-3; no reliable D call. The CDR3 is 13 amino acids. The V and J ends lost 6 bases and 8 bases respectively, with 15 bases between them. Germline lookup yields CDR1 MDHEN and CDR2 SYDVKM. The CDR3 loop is CASSLHSGRTQYF. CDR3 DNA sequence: TGTGCCAGCAGCTTACATTCAGGTCGTACGCAGTATTTT.

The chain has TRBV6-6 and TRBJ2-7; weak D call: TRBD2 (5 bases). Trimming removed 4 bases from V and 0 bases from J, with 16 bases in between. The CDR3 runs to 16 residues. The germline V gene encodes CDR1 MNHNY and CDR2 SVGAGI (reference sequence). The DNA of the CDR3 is TGTGCCAGCAGTTCCGAGGGCGGCTTGAGCTCCTACGAGCAGTACTTC. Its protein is CASSSEGGLSSYEQYF.

The CDR3 DNA sequence: TGTGCCAGCAGTGCTGACAGGGGGTACGAGCAGTACTTC. Its translation: CASSADRGYEQYF. V usage is TRBV6-1 and J usage is TRBJ2-7; TRBD1 aligns across 9 bases. J gave up 4 bases and V 4 bases, and 2 bases lay outside the gene matches. This CDR3 is 13 amino acids long. The germline gives CDR1 MNHNS, CDR2 SASEGT.